These 24 T cell receptor beta chains originate from one sample sequenced in a study of blood T cell repertoires in COVID-19. The assay was immunoSEQ multiplex PCR, and TCRdb's table has in-frame clones only and misses some. Of 250,000 to 300,000 clones listed, over 75% are singletons. The source material was peripheral blood. Receptor source: an older woman with acute or convalescent COVID-19.

J is TRBJ1-2 and V is TRBV6-5; D perhaps matches TRBD1 (6 bases). Germline loops: CDR1 MNHEY, CDR2 SVGAGI. Trimming stripped 6 bases from V and 8 bases from J, with 19 bases between. The CDR3 sequence is 14 residues long. Written as DNA, the CDR3 is TGTGCCAGCAGCCCAGCGGGGGCAATGGGAGGCTACACCTTC. This encodes CASSPAGAMGGYTF.

In its sample, this clone was seen a few times. The chain links TRBV9 to TRBJ1-5; no clear D gene. The V gene lost 0 bases and the J gene lost 0 bases, with 13 bases spanning the gap. Germline lookup yields CDR1 SGDLS and CDR2 YYNGEE. This CDR3 is built from 17 residues. The CDR3 reads CASSVVDQIYSNQPQHF. For the CDR3, the DNA is TGTGCCAGCAGCGTAGTCGATCAGATTTATAGCAATCAGCCCCAGCATTTT.

Regarding this clone: Additional DNA sequences in this sample encode the identical CDR3. The chain carries TRBV7-9 and TRBJ2-5; D might be TRBD1 (5 bases). The CDR3 is made up of 12 amino acids. CDR1 and CDR2 (germline): SEHNR, FQNEAQ (reference sequence). Deletions cut 9 bases from V and 1 base from J, with 9 bases between. The CDR3 region is CASRQGQETQYF. The CDR3 region has the DNA TGTGCCAGTAGGCAGGGCCAAGAGACCCAGTACTTC.

The genes are TRBV6-5 and TRBJ2-3, with D perhaps matching TRBD1 (6 bases). Germline V gene sequence: CDR1 MNHEY, CDR2 SVGAGI. The germline V and J ends were trimmed by 6 bases and 1 base, with 14 bases remaining between them. This CDR3 has 15 residues. CDR3 amino acids: CASRPPQGRTDTQYF. The CDR3 nucleotides are TGTGCCAGCAGGCCCCCCCAGGGGCGCACAGATACGCAGTATTTT.

V and J are TRBV10-3 and TRBJ1-2; D not certain. Trimming took 2 bases from V and 2 from J, leaving 6 bases between them. CDR1 is ENHRY and CDR2 is SYGVKD in the germline V gene. There are 13 residues in the CDR3. CDR3 sequence: CAISETENYGYTF. As DNA, the CDR3 is TGTGCCATCAGTGAGACAGAAAACTATGGCTACACCTTC.

V usage is TRBV9 and J usage is TRBJ1-5, with D unresolved. The CDR3 has 14 residues. Trimming pared 0 bases from V and 3 bases from J, leaving 7 bases between. CDR1 and CDR2 from the germline V gene are SGDLS and YYNGEE. The CDR3 DNA reads as TGTGCCAGCAGCGTAGGGTCAGACAATCAGCCCCAGCATTTT. Protein sequence: CASSVGSDNQPQHF.

The chain joins TRBV5-1 to TRBJ2-3; 9 bases are shared with TRBD2. From germline, CDR1 is SGHRS and CDR2 YFSETQ. The trim removed 4 bases at V and 5 bases at J, leaving 20 bases unmatched. There are 19 residues in the CDR3. This chain's CDR3 is CASSPFSRRGGVERDTQYF. CDR3 bases: TGCGCCAGCAGCCCTTTTAGTAGGCGCGGGGGGGTTGAAAGAGATACGCAGTATTTT.

The V gene is TRBV5-1, the J gene TRBJ1-1; D gene uncertain. Germline CDR1 SGHRS, CDR2 YFSETQ. V gave up 0 bases and J gave up 4 bases, with 7 bases separating them. This CDR3 spans 13 amino acids. The CDR3 DNA is TGCGCCAGCAGCTTGGAAGCGAGCACTGAAGCTTTCTTT. As protein: CASSLEASTEAFF.

A remark on this clone: The sample carries other DNA sequences with the same CDR3. The CDR3 loop is CASSQGQGSPLHF. CDR3 DNA sequence: TGTGCCAGCAGCCAAGGTCAGGGGTCACCCCTCCACTTT. The rearrangement uses TRBV3-1 (or the pseudogene TRBV3-2) and TRBJ1-6; a possible D gene is TRBD1 (6 bases). The V gene lost 1 base and the J gene lost 10 bases, with 8 bases spanning the gap. Germline-derived CDR1 and CDR2 are LGHDT and YNNKEL (reference sequence). This CDR3 region has 13 residues.

This rearrangement joins TRBV5-1 to TRBJ1-5, with 7 bases aligning to TRBD1. Unmatched junction bases numbered 2, after V lost 1 base and J lost 4 bases. The CDR3 spans 14 residues. CDR1 is SGHRS and CDR2 is YFSETQ in the germline V gene. CDR3 sequence reads: CASSLTGENQPQHF. The CDR3 DNA reads TGCGCCAGCAGCTTGACAGGGGAAAATCAGCCCCAGCATTTT.

The chain links TRBV7-2 to TRBJ2-5; TRBD2 aligns across 11 bases. The germline V gene encodes CDR1 SGHTA and CDR2 FQGNSA. V lost 5 bases and J lost 5; bases outside the gene matches: 7. This CDR3 comprises 15 residues. DNA of the CDR3: TGTGCCAGCAGCCGCACCTGGACTAGCGGGGAGACCCAGTACTTC. It translates to CASSRTWTSGETQYF.

This clone was seen once. This rearrangement joins TRBV6-1 to TRBJ2-7, with 7 nucleotides matching TRBD2. J lost 2 bases, V lost 2 bases, and 9 bases had no gene match. The length of the CDR3 is 16 residues. CDR1 is MNHNS and CDR2 is SASEGT in the germline V gene. Here the CDR3 reads CASSEFGGGTAYEQYF. The CDR3 DNA is TGTGCCAGCAGTGAATTTGGGGGGGGTACGGCCTACGAGCAGTACTTC.

The chain carries TRBV5-1 and TRBJ2-3, with D tentatively TRBD2 (7 bases). The CDR3 sequence is 16 residues long. Trimming shortened V by 0 bases and J by 2 bases, and 13 bases separated the two germline ends. The germline gives CDR1 SGHRS, CDR2 YFSETQ. The CDR3 DNA follows: TGCGCCAGCAGCTTGGGTCCGGGGGGCCACACAGATACGCAGTATTTT. Translating it yields CASSLGPGGHTDTQYF.

The chain uses TRBV11-2 and TRBJ2-1; weak D call: TRBD2 (5 bases). The length of the CDR3 is 17 residues. The V end was cut by 0 bases, the J end by 2 bases, with 14 bases between. Germline V lookup: CDR1 SGHAT, CDR2 FQNNGV. The CDR3 here is CASSLERARKAYNEQFF. Here the CDR3 DNA reads TGTGCCAGCAGCTTAGAGCGGGCCAGGAAGGCCTACAATGAGCAGTTCTTC. Looking up the rest from reference TRBV11-2 and TRBJ2-1 gives the full variable domain: EAGVAQSPRYKIIEKRQSVAFWCNPISGHATLYWYQQILGQGPKLLIQFQNNGVVDDSQLPKDRFSAERLKGVDSTLKIQPAKLEDSAVYLCASSLERARKAYNEQFFGPGTRLTVL.

This chain connects TRBV4-2 to TRBJ2-3; a possible D gene is TRBD2 (6 bases). The CDR3 is made up of 16 amino acids. The V end was cut by 1 base, the J end by 2 bases, with 13 bases between. The germline V gene has CDR1 LGHNA and CDR2 YNFKEQ. CDR3 sequence (DNA): TGTGCCAGCAGCCAAGGGCGGGGCTCCTACACAGATACGCAGTATTTT. This gives the protein CASSQGRGSYTDTQYF.

The chain is built from TRBV28 and TRBJ1-5, with D possibly being TRBD1 (6 bases). V lost 2 bases to trimming and J lost 6 bases, with 14 bases between them. Germline V gene data show CDR1 as MDHEN and CDR2 as SYDVKM. This CDR3 is 15 amino acids long. CDR3 sequence: CASSLRGAQGQPQHF. CDR3 nucleotide sequence: TGTGCCAGCAGTTTACGGGGGGCGCAGGGTCAGCCCCAGCATTTT.

This clone was seen a single time. The rearrangement links TRBV2 to TRBJ2-2, with 10 bases matching TRBD2. Per germline, CDR1 SNHLY and CDR2 FYNNEI. The CDR3 sequence is 16 residues long. After removal of 7 bases from V and 1 base from J, the junction contained 6 bases not matched to a gene. Here the CDR3 reads CASNRAGGLNTGELFF. CDR3 coding DNA: TGTGCCAGCAATAGAGCGGGGGGGCTGAACACCGGGGAGCTGTTTTTT.

A few counts support this clone. The chain links TRBV9 to TRBJ2-7, with a possible D match to TRBD2 (7 bases). CDR3 length equals 14 residues. Trimming took off 4 bases at V and 3 bases at J, with 14 bases between the two ends. Germline CDR1 SGDLS, CDR2 YYNGEE. The CDR3 region is CASSPGGRVYEQYF. DNA of the CDR3: TGTGCCAGCAGCCCCGGGGGGCGGGTCTACGAGCAGTACTTC.

This clone was counted a single time. This chain uses TRBV7-8 with TRBJ1-2; D is ambiguous. CDR1 and CDR2 (germline): SGHVS, FQNEAQ. The CDR3 is 14 residues long. The V and J ends lost 4 bases and 5 bases respectively, with 14 bases between them. The CDR3 DNA follows: TGTGCCAGCAGCTATGGAGGGAATGGGTATGGCTACACCTTC. Translating it yields CASSYGGNGYGYTF.

As regards this clone: Relative to the germline gene, one junction end is altered; a read error may explain this. The chain employs TRBV5-1 and TRBJ2-2, with 9 positions matching TRBD2. CDR1 is SGHRS and CDR2 is YFSETQ in the germline V gene. The length of the CDR3 is 17 residues. The CDR3 nucleotides are TGCGCCACCAGCCGGACTCGCGGGGGGGTTTATACCGGGGAGCTGTTTTTT. Protein product: CATSRTRGGVYTGELFF.

The chain combines TRBV7-8 with TRBJ2-1; maybe TRBD2 (6 bases). The CDR3 sequence is 15 residues long. The germline V and J ends were trimmed by 2 bases and 2 bases, with 10 bases remaining between them. Per the germline V gene, CDR1 is SGHVS and CDR2 is FQNEAQ. The CDR3 is CASSLTSLPYNEQFF. The CDR3 DNA reads TGTGCCAGCAGCTTAACTAGCTTACCCTACAATGAGCAGTTCTTC.

In regard to this clone: Other nucleotide sequences from this sample produce the same CDR3. The genes are TRBV7-9 and TRBJ1-5, with D perhaps TRBD1 (5 bases). CDR3 length equals 15 residues. The V and J ends lost 6 bases and 0 bases respectively, with 12 bases between them. Germline CDR1 reads SEHNR; CDR2 reads FQNEAQ (reference sequence). CDR3 protein: CASSSDRYSNQPQHF. In nucleotides, the CDR3 is TGTGCCAGCAGTTCCGACAGATATAGCAATCAGCCCCAGCATTTT.

This clone was seen only once. The chain is built from TRBV28 and TRBJ2-3; 15 bases fit TRBD2. V was clipped by 6 bases and J by 3 bases; unmatched bases: 10. The germline V gene encodes CDR1 MDHEN and CDR2 SYDVKM. CDR3 length equals 18 residues. The CDR3 spells CASSTPGLAGGGTDTQYF. CDR3 sequence (DNA): TGTGCCAGCAGCACTCCGGGACTAGCGGGAGGAGGGACAGATACGCAGTATTTT. Drawing the rest from reference TRBV28 and TRBJ2-3, the complete variable domain is DVKVTQSSRYLVKRTGEKVFLECVQDMDHENMFWYRQDPGLGLRLIYFSYDVKMKEKGDIPEGYSVSREKKERFSLILESASTNQTSMYLCASSTPGLAGGGTDTQYFGPGTRLTVL.

The V gene is TRBV12-3 or TRBV12-4, the J gene TRBJ1-2; D possibly corresponds to TRBD1 (6 bases). The CDR3 runs 13 residues. The V and J ends lost 3 bases and 8 bases respectively, with 13 bases between them. The DNA of the CDR3 is TGTGCCAGCAGTTTGACAGGTTTTCGAGGCTACACCTTC. It is translated as CASSLTGFRGYTF.